The 22 T cell receptor beta chains below come from one sample, sequenced in a study of human T cells and chemical hapten exposure. Time point given: healthy volunteer bleed at 2 weeks. Total RNA extraction was carried out from unfractionated whole blood. MiXCR, applied by TCRdb to the RACE reads, yields one record per CDR3 protein. The table lists around 130,000 distinct CDR3 sequences, approximately 8.3% of them singletons. Sequenced input: whole blood. The receptors here all came from a male donor in good health. Some clones in this sample may be carry-over from other donors' samples.

As concerns this clonotype: Lacking the conserved final phenylalanine or tryptophan, this CDR3 likely reflects a read error. The chain is built from TRBV6-1 and TRBJ1-1; a weak D match, TRBD1 (5 bases). The CDR3 has 14 residues. Germline loops: CDR1 MNHNS, CDR2 SASEGT. V was pared by 5 bases and J by 6 bases, with 16 bases between. CDR3 sequence reads: CASSLDPGASEAFS. The CDR3, as DNA: TGTGCCAGCAGTCTGGATCCCGGGGCCTCTGAAGCTTTCTCT.

A few counts support this clonotype. The chain joins TRBV19 to TRBJ1-5; 9 nucleotides line up with TRBD1. V lost 7 bases to trimming and J lost 4 bases; unmatched junction nucleotides: 5. The CDR3 sequence is 14 residues long. CDR1 and CDR2 from the germline V gene are LNHDA and SQIVND (reference sequence). CDR3 sequence reads: CASTGQGTNQPQHF. CDR3 nucleotide sequence: TGTGCCAGTACCGGACAGGGGACAAATCAGCCCCAGCATTTT.

In its sample, this clonotype was seen many times. J is TRBJ2-7 and V is TRBV9; 8 nucleotides agree with TRBD1. The CDR3 spans 14 residues. Losses at the gene ends were 3 bases for V and 7 bases for J; bases not matched to a gene: 9. The germline gives CDR1 SGDLS, CDR2 YYNGEE. The CDR3 region is CASSAGGTGLEQYF. The CDR3 coding sequence is TGTGCCAGCAGCGCAGGGGGCACGGGTCTTGAGCAGTACTTC.

CDR3 sequence (DNA): TGTGCCAGCAGCTTAGCAGCCCGGGACAGCTCCTACGAGCAGTACTTC. Translation gives CASSLAARDSSYEQYF. This rearrangement joins TRBV7-6 to TRBJ2-7; 7 bases are a match to TRBD1. The CDR3 has 16 amino acids. In germline, CDR1 is SGHVS, CDR2 FNYEAQ. Unmatched junction bases numbered 5, after V lost 0 bases and J lost 0 bases.

The V call is TRBV19, the J call TRBJ2-2; D might be TRBD1 (5 bases). Trimming shortened V by 3 bases and J by 2 bases, and 10 bases separated the two germline ends. Germline values: CDR1 LNHDA, CDR2 SQIVND (reference sequence). This CDR3 comprises 15 residues. The CDR3 coding sequence is TGTGCCAGTAGTATGAATCAGGGAAACACCGGGGAGCTGTTTTTT. This sequence encodes CASSMNQGNTGELFF.

J is TRBJ2-3 and V is TRBV27; D remains unclear. Germline CDR1 reads MNHEY; CDR2 reads SMNVEV (reference sequence). Trimming pared 3 bases from V and 2 bases from J, leaving 15 bases between. This CDR3 spans 16 amino acids. CDR3 sequence reads: CASSLRTLSLTDTQYF. The CDR3 DNA reads TGTGCCAGCAGTTTGAGGACCCTCAGCCTCACAGATACGCAGTATTTT.

This clonotype was found a few times. This rearrangement joins TRBV19 to TRBJ2-7; D unresolved. This CDR3 has 15 residues. Trimming pared 5 bases from V and 2 bases from J, leaving 16 bases between. The germline V gene encodes CDR1 LNHDA and CDR2 SQIVND (reference sequence). The CDR3 region has the DNA TGTGCCAGTAGTGCCGGCCCCACAGAAACCTACGAGCAGTACTTC. Protein: CASSAGPTETYEQYF.

This clonotype was seen at least ten times. The rearrangement links TRBV24-1 to TRBJ2-1; a weak D match, TRBD1 (5 bases). V was shortened by 3 bases and J by 10 bases, with 12 bases between the two germline ends. Germline V gene sequence: CDR1 KGHDR, CDR2 SFDVKD. The CDR3 has 13 residues. The CDR3, as DNA: TGTGCCACCAGTGATGCGGACACCCAAGAGCAGTTCTTC. As protein: CATSDADTQEQFF.

The chain couples TRBV27 to TRBJ2-7, with a possible D match to TRBD1 (6 bases). The CDR3 is 14 amino acids. In germline, CDR1 is MNHEY, CDR2 SMNVEV (reference sequence). Trimming removed 3 bases from V and 6 bases from J, with 15 bases in between. The CDR3: CASSFRGGRREQYF. As DNA, the CDR3 is TGTGCCAGCAGTTTCCGAGGGGGACGGCGCGAGCAGTACTTC.

This clonotype was counted between two and nine times. CDR3 bases: TGTGCCAGCAGCCGTCGACAGGGTGAGGACGAGCAGTACTTC. It codes for CASSRRQGEDEQYF. The chain combines TRBV7-2 with TRBJ2-7, with 7 bases aligning to TRBD1. Unmatched junction bases numbered 9, after V lost 5 bases and J lost 5 bases. Looked up from germline, CDR1 is SGHTA and CDR2 is FQGNSA. The length of the CDR3 is 14 residues.

The chain couples TRBV6-1 to TRBJ1-5; D possibly corresponds to TRBD1 (5 bases). The ends were cut back, 5 bases at V and 9 bases at J, with 20 bases in the middle. Germline V gene sequence: CDR1 MNHNS, CDR2 SASEGT. This CDR3 is 15 amino acids long. The CDR3 region is CASSNLGRSGGPQHF. For the CDR3, the DNA is TGTGCCAGCAGTAACCTGGGACGGTCCGGGGGGCCCCAGCATTTT.

The J gene is TRBJ2-1, the V gene TRBV12-5; 8 bases line up with TRBD1. The CDR3 consists of 14 residues. The ends lost 2 bases at V and 6 bases at J; junction bases unmatched: 3. Per the germline V gene, CDR1 is LGHNT and CDR2 is FRNRAP. The CDR3 nucleotides read TGTGCTAGTGGTTTGTTAGGACAGGGCAATGAGCAGTTCTTC. Translating it yields CASGLLGQGNEQFF.

The chain combines TRBV20-1 with TRBJ1-2; D is uncertain. Trimming pared 2 bases from V and 5 bases from J, leaving 15 bases between. Germline V gene data show CDR1 as DFQATT and CDR2 as SNEGSKA (reference sequence). The CDR3 totals 14 residues. The CDR3 DNA reads TGCAGTGCTAGACCCCACGGGCGAGGGTATGGCTACACCTTC. This encodes CSARPHGRGYGYTF.

This clonotype turned up a few times. The rearrangement links TRBV7-6 to TRBJ1-3; 10 bases are shared with TRBD1. CDR1 and CDR2 (germline): SGHVS, FNYEAQ. This CDR3 contains 17 residues. The junction had 6 bases not matched to a gene; V was cut back by 4 bases and J by 0 bases. In nucleotides, the CDR3 is TGTGCCAGCAGCTCCGGGACAGGGGCCATCTCTGGAAACACCATATATTTT. It codes for CASSSGTGAISGNTIYF.

This clonotype was counted many times. The rearrangement joins TRBV4-2 to TRBJ2-1, with TRBD2 matching 7 bases. J lost 5 bases, V lost 1 base, and 14 bases had no gene match. The CDR3 loop spans 18 amino acids. CDR1 is LGHNA, CDR2 YNFKEQ, per germline. CDR3 region: CASSQGGMGYGTNNEQFF. CDR3 in DNA: TGTGCCAGCAGCCAAGGGGGGATGGGATATGGGACTAACAATGAGCAGTTCTTC.

The J gene is TRBJ1-6, the V gene TRBV19; 11 nucleotides line up with TRBD1. Losses at the gene ends were 6 bases for V and 9 bases for J; bases not matched to a gene: 7. This CDR3 spans 15 amino acids. Germline loops: CDR1 LNHDA, CDR2 SQIVND (reference sequence). The CDR3 here is CASSEGQGVSSPLHF. The CDR3 bases are TGTGCCAGTAGCGAGGGACAGGGGGTATCTTCACCCCTCCACTTT. Looking up the rest from reference TRBV19 and TRBJ1-6 gives the full variable domain: DGGITQSPKYLFRKEGQNVTLSCEQNLNHDAMYWYRQDPGQGLRLIYYSQIVNDFQKGDIAEGYSVSREKKESFPLTVTSAQKNPTAFYLCASSEGQGVSSPLHFGNGTRLTVT.

The chain links TRBV10-3 to TRBJ2-7; a possible D gene is TRBD1 (8 bases). Trimming cost V 3 bases and J 6 bases, with 18 bases left between them. Looked up from germline, CDR1 is ENHRY and CDR2 is SYGVKD. CDR3 length: 15 residues. CDR3 amino acids: CAISEGGQGGREQYF. The CDR3 DNA follows: TGTGCCATCAGTGAAGGAGGACAGGGAGGGCGCGAGCAGTACTTC.

A few counts support this clonotype. J is TRBJ2-7 and V is TRBV29-1; tentatively, D is TRBD1 (6 bases). Trimming pared 6 bases from V and 2 bases from J, leaving 11 bases between. The CDR3 loop spans 12 amino acids. In germline, CDR1 is SQVTM, CDR2 ANQGSEA. The chain's CDR3 is CSVVDRTYEQYF. The DNA of the CDR3 is TGCAGCGTCGTGGACAGAACCTACGAGCAGTACTTC.

The sample holds many counts of this clonotype. The chain couples TRBV5-1 to TRBJ2-5; perhaps TRBD1 as D (6 bases). The V and J ends lost 0 bases and 5 bases respectively, with 11 bases between them. CDR1 is SGHRS and CDR2 is YFSETQ in the germline V gene. The CDR3 is 14 residues long. The CDR3 region is CASSLGTGPETQYF. CDR3 bases: TGCGCCAGCAGCTTGGGAACAGGGCCCGAGACCCAGTACTTC.

The chain recombines TRBV10-3 with TRBJ2-3, with D perhaps matching TRBD1 (5 bases). The germline V and J ends were trimmed by 7 bases and 2 bases, with 13 bases remaining between them. CDR1 and CDR2 (germline): ENHRY, SYGVKD. The CDR3 covers 14 residues. The CDR3 nucleotides read TGTGCCATCAAGCCTCAGGGATCCACAGATACGCAGTATTTT. This translates into CAIKPQGSTDTQYF.

Details on this clonotype: A junction boundary mismatches the germline segment, possibly from a read error. CDR3 loop: CSAREATSTFNYGYTF. The CDR3 nucleotides are TGCAGTGCTCGAGAGGCCACGAGCACTTTTAACTATGGCTACACCTTC. This rearrangement joins TRBV20-1 to TRBJ1-2, with D uncertain. Per the germline V gene, CDR1 is DFQATT and CDR2 is SNEGSKA (reference sequence). There are 16 residues in the CDR3.

The chain combines TRBV6-5 with TRBJ1-2; 10 positions agree with TRBD1. CDR1 is MNHEY and CDR2 is SVGAGI in the germline V gene. Trimming removed 4 bases from V and 4 bases from J; junction bases left unmatched: 12. This CDR3 contains 17 residues. The CDR3 loop is CASSFRTRTGGFYGYTF. CDR3 DNA sequence: TGTGCCAGCAGTTTTCGAACCAGGACAGGGGGTTTCTATGGCTACACCTTC.